This T cell receptor (beta chain) was sequenced during a study of cytomegalovirus exposure and HLA in healthy donors. Study-wide results and caveats: Reports described diagnosis of cytomegalovirus status by the classifier as highly specific and sensitive.

This CDR3 spans 15 amino acids. Germline V gene lookup returns CDR1 SGDLS and CDR2 YYNGEE. Trimming removed 0 bases from V and 9 bases from J; junction bases left unmatched: 7. PCR amplification relied on 60 Vbeta primers (plus 13 Jbeta primers). This table comes from immunoSEQ multiplex PCR, and its TCRdb copy is limited to in-frame clones, with some not included. The sample contains roughly 110,000 clones, 81% of which appear only once. Details on this clone: Antigen specificity is unknown.

Sequenced material: PBMCs. The sequence derives from a man younger than 40 in good health and CMV-seronegative. This rearrangement joins TRBV9 to TRBJ2-1; 9 bases map to TRBD1. CDR3 DNA sequence: TGTGCCAGCAGCGTAGTAGGACAGGGGTCGGTTGAGCAGTTCTTC. Protein product: CASSVVGQGSVEQFF. The whole variable domain, filled in from reference TRBV9 and TRBJ2-1, reads DSGVTQTPKHLITATGQRVTLRCSPRSGDLSVYWYQQSLDQGLQFLIQYYNGEERAKGNILERFSAQQFPDLHSELNLSSLELGDSALYFCASSVVGQGSVEQFFGPGTRLTVL.